This passage covers 12 T cell receptor beta chains from one sample sequenced in a study of regulatory T cells in long-lasting Graves disease. Time point denoted: persistent/refractory GD, antithyroid drugs over 5 years with positive TRAb. PBMC RNA was the source of the TCR library. HTBI primers from iRepertoire and Arm-PCR of CDR3 regions yielded the TCR beta libraries. Each CDR3 protein is one row after TCRdb ran MiXCR on the multiplex PCR reads. The data contain fewer than 450,000 distinct CDR3 sequences, around 24% of them singletons. Here the sequenced sample was peripheral blood mononuclear cells (PBMCs), taken when the disease was refractory, from a patient treated with antithyroid drugs. The receptors come from a female donor with Graves disease.

This clonotype was seen at least ten times. The chain recombines TRBV7-2 with TRBJ1-1; a weak D match, TRBD1 (5 bases). CDR1 and CDR2 from the germline V gene are SGHTA and FQGNSA. Trimming cost V 3 bases and J 1 base, with 9 bases left between them. This CDR3 spans 14 amino acids. This CDR3 reads CASSFDSGNTEAFF. CDR3 DNA: TGTGCCAGCAGCTTTGACAGTGGGAACACTGAAGCTTTCTTT.

Ten or more counts support this clonotype. The chain carries TRBV3-1 and TRBJ2-5; D not resolved. There are 14 residues in the CDR3. The germline gives CDR1 LGHDT, CDR2 YNNKEL (reference sequence). Trimming removed 4 bases at V and 0 bases at J, with 9 bases between. CDR3 nucleotides: TGTGCCAGCAGCCCCACCTTGTACCAAGAGACCCAGTACTTC. Protein sequence: CASSPTLYQETQYF.

The V call is TRBV18, the J call TRBJ1-4; D uncertain. V was pared by 6 bases and J by 3 bases, with 14 bases between. The germline CDR1 and CDR2 sequences are KGHSH and LQKENI. The CDR3 contains 15 residues. The CDR3 DNA is TGTGCCAGCTCCCCGCTACGGGCGCCTAATGAAAAACTGTTTTTT. Amino acids: CASSPLRAPNEKLFF.

V and J are TRBV20-1 and TRBJ2-5; TRBD2 aligns across 7 bases. CDR3 length: 14 residues. J was trimmed by 1 base and V by 3 bases; bases with no gene match: 5. From germline, CDR1 is DFQATT and CDR2 SNEGSKA (reference sequence). This CDR3 is CSASRGSGQETQYF. The CDR3 coding sequence is TGCAGTGCTAGTCGCGGGAGTGGCCAAGAGACCCAGTACTTC.

Notes on this clonotype: One end of the junction varies from germline; a read error may be responsible. This chain links TRBV7-9 with TRBJ1-4, with no clear D. The CDR3 extends over 14 amino acids. CDR1 is SEHNR, CDR2 FQNEAQ, per germline (reference sequence). CDR3 DNA: TGTGCCAGCCCTGAGGGAGAAACTAATGAAAAACTGGTTTTT. This codes for CASPEGETNEKLVF.

The table lists this clonotype with a few counts. J is TRBJ1-2 and V is TRBV7-9; possibly TRBD1 for D (6 bases). V lost 2 bases, J lost 8 bases, and 12 bases lay in between. CDR1 and CDR2 from the germline V gene are SEHNR and FQNEAQ (reference sequence). The CDR3 length is 13 residues. The CDR3 is CASSLSRGPGYTF. CDR3 nucleotides: TGTGCCAGCAGCTTATCCCGGGGGCCCGGCTACACCTTC.

This clonotype was seen repeatedly, ten times or more. The chain links TRBV12-3 or TRBV12-4 to TRBJ1-5; weak D call: TRBD1 (5 bases). The length of the CDR3 is 17 residues. V was clipped by 4 bases and J by 0 bases, with 16 bases between them. CDR3 loop: CASSSQGLRSSNQPQHF. The CDR3, as DNA: TGTGCCAGCAGTTCCCAGGGTCTGCGGAGTAGCAATCAGCCCCAGCATTTT.

As regards this clonotype: An end of the junction does not agree with germline; a read error may underlie this. The chain's CDR3 is CSARVRRGRSNEQLF. The CDR3 DNA is TGCAGTGCTAGGGTTCGTCGGGGGAGGAGCAATGAGCAGCTCTTC. The chain joins TRBV20-1 to TRBJ2-1; perhaps TRBD2 as D (6 bases). The CDR3 is made up of 15 amino acids. Germline values: CDR1 DFQATT, CDR2 SNEGSKA (reference sequence).

This clonotype has only a few counts. V usage is TRBV7-9 and J usage is TRBJ1-2, with 10 bases identical to TRBD1. The V and J ends lost 11 bases and 4 bases, in that order; junction bases with no gene match: 16. CDR1 and CDR2 (germline): SEHNR, FQNEAQ (reference sequence). The CDR3 has 16 amino acids. The CDR3, as DNA: TGTGCCTTTCAGTCTCGCGACAGGGGGCAGATCTATGGCTACACCTTC. Encoded protein: CAFQSRDRGQIYGYTF.

The chain employs TRBV10-2 and TRBJ1-1; D may be TRBD1 (5 bases). The V end was cut by 8 bases, the J end by 4 bases, with 26 bases between. CDR1 is WSHSY, CDR2 SAAADI, per germline. The CDR3 totals 17 residues. CDR3 residues: CASRPNLRGGGSTEAFF. The CDR3 region has the DNA TGCGCCAGCCGACCTAATTTAAGGGGCGGGGGTAGCACTGAAGCTTTCTTT.

J is TRBJ2-6 and V is TRBV7-2, with 12 bases aligning to TRBD2. Germline trimming cut 4 bases from V and 4 bases from J; bases unmatched to any gene: 17. CDR1 is SGHTA and CDR2 is FQGNSA in the germline V gene. This CDR3 contains 21 residues. CDR3 bases: TGTGCCAGCAGCTCCGAACTAGCGGGAGGTCTCATAAGCTCGGGGGCCAACGTCCTGACTTTC. Translation gives CASSSELAGGLISSGANVLTF.

This clonotype has a handful of counts. This chain connects TRBV5-6 to TRBJ2-7; D perhaps matches TRBD2 (5 bases). The CDR3 sequence is 13 residues long. Trimming took 2 bases from V and 6 from J, leaving 12 bases between them. Germline V CDR1 and CDR2: SGHDT, YYEEEE. CDR3 sequence: CASSLSGNGEQYF. CDR3 nucleotide sequence: TGTGCCAGCAGCTTATCGGGGAACGGCGAGCAGTACTTC.